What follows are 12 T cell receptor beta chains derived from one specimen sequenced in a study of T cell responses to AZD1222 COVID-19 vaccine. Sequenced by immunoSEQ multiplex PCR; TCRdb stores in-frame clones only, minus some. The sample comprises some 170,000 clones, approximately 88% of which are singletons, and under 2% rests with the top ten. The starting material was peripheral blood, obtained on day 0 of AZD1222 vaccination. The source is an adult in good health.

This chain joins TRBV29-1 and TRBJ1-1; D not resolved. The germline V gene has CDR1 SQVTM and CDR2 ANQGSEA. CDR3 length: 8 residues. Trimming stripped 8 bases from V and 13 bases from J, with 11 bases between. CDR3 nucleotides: TGCAGCCACTCCAAGGGTTTCTTT. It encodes CSHSKGFF. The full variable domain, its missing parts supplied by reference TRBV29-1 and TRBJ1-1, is SAVISQKPSRDICQRGTSLTIQCQVDSQVTMMFWYRQQPGQSLTLIATANQGSEATYESGFVIDKFPISRPNLTFSTLTVSNMSPEDSSIYLCSHSKGFFGQGTRLTVV.

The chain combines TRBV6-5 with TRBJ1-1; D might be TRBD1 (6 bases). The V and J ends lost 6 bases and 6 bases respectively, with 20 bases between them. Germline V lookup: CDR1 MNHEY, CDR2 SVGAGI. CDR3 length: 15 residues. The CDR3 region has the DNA TGTGCCAGCAGGGCTGGATCTTGGGACAAACCTGAAGCTTTCTTT. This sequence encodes CASRAGSWDKPEAFF.

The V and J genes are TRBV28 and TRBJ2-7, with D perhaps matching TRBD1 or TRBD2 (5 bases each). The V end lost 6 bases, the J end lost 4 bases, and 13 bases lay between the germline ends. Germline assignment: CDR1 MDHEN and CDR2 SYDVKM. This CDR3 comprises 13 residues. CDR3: CASRNRDVYEQYF. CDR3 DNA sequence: TGTGCCAGCAGGAACCGGGACGTGTACGAGCAGTACTTC.

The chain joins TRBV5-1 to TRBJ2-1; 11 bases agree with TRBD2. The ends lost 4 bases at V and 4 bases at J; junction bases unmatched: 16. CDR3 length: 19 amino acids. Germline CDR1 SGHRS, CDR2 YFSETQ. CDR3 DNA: TGCGCCAGCAGCCCATTAGCGGGGGGGCCTTCGACGGGATACAATGAGCAGTTCTTC. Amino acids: CASSPLAGGPSTGYNEQFF.

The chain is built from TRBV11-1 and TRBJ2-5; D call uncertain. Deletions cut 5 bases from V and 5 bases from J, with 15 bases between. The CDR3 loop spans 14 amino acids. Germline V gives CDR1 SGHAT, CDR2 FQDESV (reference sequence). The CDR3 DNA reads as TGTGCCAGCAGCATAGAGACCCGAAGGGAGACCCAGTACTTC. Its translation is CASSIETRRETQYF.

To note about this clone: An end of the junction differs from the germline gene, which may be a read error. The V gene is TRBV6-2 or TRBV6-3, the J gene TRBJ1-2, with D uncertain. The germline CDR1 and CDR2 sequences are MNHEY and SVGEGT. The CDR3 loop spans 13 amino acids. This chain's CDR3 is CASSTPGVSVESF. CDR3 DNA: TGTGCCAGCAGTACACCCGGGGTGTCCGTCGAATCCTTC.

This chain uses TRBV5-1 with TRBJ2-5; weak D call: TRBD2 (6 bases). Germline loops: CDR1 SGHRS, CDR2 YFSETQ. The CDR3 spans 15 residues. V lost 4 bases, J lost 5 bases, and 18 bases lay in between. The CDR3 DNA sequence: TGCGCCAGCAGCGGGGGGAGGACCCCCCCGGAGACCCAGTACTTC. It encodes CASSGGRTPPETQYF.

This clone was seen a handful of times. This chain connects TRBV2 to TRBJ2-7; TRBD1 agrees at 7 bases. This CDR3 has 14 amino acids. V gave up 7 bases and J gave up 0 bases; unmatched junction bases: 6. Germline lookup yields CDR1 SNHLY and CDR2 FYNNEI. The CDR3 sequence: CASKYRDSSYEQYF. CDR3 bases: TGTGCCAGCAAATACCGGGACAGCTCCTACGAGCAGTACTTC. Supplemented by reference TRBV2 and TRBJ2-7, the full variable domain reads EPEVTQTPSHQVTQMGQEVILRCVPISNHLYFYWYRQILGQKVEFLVSFYNNEISEKSEIFDDQFSVERPDGSNFTLKIRSTKLEDSAMYFCASKYRDSSYEQYFGPGTRLTVT.

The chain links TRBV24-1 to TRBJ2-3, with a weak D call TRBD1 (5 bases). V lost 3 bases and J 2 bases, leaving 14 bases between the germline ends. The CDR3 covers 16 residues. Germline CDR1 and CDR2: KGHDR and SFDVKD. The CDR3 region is CATSDRRGRATDTQYF. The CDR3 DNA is TGTGCCACCAGTGATCGCCGAGGCAGGGCCACAGATACGCAGTATTTT.

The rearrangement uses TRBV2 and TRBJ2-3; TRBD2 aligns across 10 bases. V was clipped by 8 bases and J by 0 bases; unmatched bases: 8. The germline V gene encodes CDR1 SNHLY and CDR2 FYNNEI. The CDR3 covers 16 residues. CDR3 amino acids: CASAGTSAASTDTQYF. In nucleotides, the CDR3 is TGTGCCAGCGCCGGGACTAGCGCTGCTAGCACAGATACGCAGTATTTT.

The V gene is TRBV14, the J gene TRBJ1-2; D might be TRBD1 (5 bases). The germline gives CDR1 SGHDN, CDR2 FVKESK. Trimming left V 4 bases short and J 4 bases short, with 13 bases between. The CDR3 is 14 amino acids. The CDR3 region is CASSRDHIGYGYTF. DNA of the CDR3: TGTGCCAGCAGCCGGGACCATATAGGCTATGGCTACACCTTC.

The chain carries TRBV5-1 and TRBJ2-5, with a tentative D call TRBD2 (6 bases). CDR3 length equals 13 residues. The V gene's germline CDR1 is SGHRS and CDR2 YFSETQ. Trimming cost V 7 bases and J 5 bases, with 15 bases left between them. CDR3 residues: CASSQPSGETQYF. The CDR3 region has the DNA TGCGCCAGCTCACAGCCCAGCGGGGAGACCCAGTACTTC.